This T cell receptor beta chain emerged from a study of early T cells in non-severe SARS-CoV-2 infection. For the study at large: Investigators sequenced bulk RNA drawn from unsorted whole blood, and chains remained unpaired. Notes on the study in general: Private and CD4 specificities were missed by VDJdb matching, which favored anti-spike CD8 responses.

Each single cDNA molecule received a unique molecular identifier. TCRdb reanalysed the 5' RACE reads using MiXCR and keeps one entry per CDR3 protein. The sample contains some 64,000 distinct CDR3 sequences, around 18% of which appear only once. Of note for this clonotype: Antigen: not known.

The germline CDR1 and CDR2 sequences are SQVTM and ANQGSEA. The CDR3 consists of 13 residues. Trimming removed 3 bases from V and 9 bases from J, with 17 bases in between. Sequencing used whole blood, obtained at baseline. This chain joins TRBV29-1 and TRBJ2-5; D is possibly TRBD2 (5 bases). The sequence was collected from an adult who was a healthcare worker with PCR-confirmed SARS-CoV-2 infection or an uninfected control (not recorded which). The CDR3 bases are TGCAGCGTTGAGGGCCTGGGCGGGCAGTCCCAGTACTTC. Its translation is CSVEGLGGQSQYF.